The entry that follows covers one T cell receptor (beta chain) sequence. Germline CDR1 reads SGHVS; CDR2 reads FQNEAQ. The V segment lost 6 bases and the J segment 4 bases; nucleotides outside the gene matches: 8. The length of the CDR3 is 14 residues. This sample is drawn from a study of blood T cell repertoires in COVID-19. Study in general: Sites in the United States, Italy and Spain provided acute and convalescent COVID-19 samples. T cells, B-cell-depleted T cells, or PBMCs provided the cDNA or gDNA that served as material.

In the original workflow: Estimated nucleated cell counts came from reference gene primer amplification. Libraries were prepared by immunoSEQ multiplex PCR; TCRdb keeps only in-frame clonotypes and omits some of them. Clone size and V and J calls were adopted from that table, with D and trimming inferred from the DNA. Seen here are approximately 180,000 clones, approximately 73% observed once, and the top ten hold less than 20%. The V call is TRBV7-8, the J call TRBJ1-1; TRBD1 aligns across 7 bases. Source material: PBMCs or T cells enriched from blood (not recorded which). This TCR derives from a woman in her fifties or sixties with acute COVID-19. The CDR3: CASSAQGVSTEAFF. DNA for the CDR3: TGTGCCAGCAGTGCTCAGGGGGTGAGCACTGAAGCTTTCTTT.